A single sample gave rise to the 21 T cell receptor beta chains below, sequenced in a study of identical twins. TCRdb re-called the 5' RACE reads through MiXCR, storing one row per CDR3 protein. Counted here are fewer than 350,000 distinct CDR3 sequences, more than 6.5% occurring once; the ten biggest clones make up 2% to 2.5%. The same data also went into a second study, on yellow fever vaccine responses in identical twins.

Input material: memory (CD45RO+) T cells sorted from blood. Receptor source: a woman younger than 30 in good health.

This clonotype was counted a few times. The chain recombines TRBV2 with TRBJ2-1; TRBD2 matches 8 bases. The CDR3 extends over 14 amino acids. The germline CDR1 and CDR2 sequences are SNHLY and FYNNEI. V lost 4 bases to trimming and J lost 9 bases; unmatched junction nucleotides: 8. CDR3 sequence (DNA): TGTGCCAGCAGTGTATCCCCGGGGGGGGGTGAGCAGTTCTTC. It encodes CASSVSPGGGEQFF.

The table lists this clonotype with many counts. CDR3 sequence (DNA): TGTGCCAGCACCAGGCAGCAGGGACCATCCAATGAGCAGTTCTTC. Its translation is CASTRQQGPSNEQFF. V is TRBV6-1 and J is TRBJ2-1; D is possibly TRBD1 or TRBD2 (5 bases each). Germline loops: CDR1 MNHNS, CDR2 SASEGT. CDR3 length: 15 amino acids. V lost 7 bases, J lost 6 bases, and 19 bases lay in between.

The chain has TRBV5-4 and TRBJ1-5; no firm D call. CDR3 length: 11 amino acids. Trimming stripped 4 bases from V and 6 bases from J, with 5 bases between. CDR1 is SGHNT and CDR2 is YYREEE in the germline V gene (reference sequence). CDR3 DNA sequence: TGTGCCAGCAGCCGTATTCAGCCCCAGCATTTT. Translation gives CASSRIQPQHF.

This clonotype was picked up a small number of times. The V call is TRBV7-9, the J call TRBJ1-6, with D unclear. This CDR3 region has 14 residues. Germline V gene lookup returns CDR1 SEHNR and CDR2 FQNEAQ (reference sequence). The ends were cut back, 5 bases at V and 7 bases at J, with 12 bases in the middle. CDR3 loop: CASSRPVPNSPLHF. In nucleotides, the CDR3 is TGTGCCAGCAGCCGACCCGTCCCGAATTCACCCCTCCACTTT.

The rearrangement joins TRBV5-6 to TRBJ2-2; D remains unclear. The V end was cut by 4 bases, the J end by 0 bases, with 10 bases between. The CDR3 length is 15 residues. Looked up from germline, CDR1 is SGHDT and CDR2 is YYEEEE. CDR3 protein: CASSRTETNTGELFF. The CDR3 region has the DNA TGTGCCAGCAGCCGGACGGAAACGAACACCGGGGAGCTGTTTTTT. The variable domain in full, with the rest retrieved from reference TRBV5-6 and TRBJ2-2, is DAGVTQSPTHLIKTRGQQVTLRCSPKSGHDTVSWYQQALGQGPQFIFQYYEEEERQRGNFPDRFSGHQFPNYSSELNVNALLLGDSALYLCASSRTETNTGELFFGEGSRLTVL.

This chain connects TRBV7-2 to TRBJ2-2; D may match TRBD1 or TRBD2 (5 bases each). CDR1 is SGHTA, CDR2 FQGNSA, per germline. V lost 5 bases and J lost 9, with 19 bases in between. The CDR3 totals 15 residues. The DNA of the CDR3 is TGTGCCAGCAGCCCTATCCGTGGGGGTCTCCGGGAGCTGTTTTTT. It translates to CASSPIRGGLRELFF.

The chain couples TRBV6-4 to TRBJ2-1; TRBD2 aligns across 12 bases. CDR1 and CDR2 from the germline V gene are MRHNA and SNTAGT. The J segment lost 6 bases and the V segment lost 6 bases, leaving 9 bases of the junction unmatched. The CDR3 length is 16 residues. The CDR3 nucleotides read TGTGCCAGCAGCCCATCCGGGACTAGCGGGTCCAATGAGCAGTTCTTC. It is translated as CASSPSGTSGSNEQFF.

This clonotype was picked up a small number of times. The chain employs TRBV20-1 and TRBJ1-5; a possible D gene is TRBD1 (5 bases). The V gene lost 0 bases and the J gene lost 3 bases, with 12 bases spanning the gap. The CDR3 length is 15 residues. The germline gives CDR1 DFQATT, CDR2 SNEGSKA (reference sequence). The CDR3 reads CSAREGGGVNQPQHF. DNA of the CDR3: TGCAGTGCTAGAGAGGGCGGGGGGGTCAATCAGCCCCAGCATTTT.

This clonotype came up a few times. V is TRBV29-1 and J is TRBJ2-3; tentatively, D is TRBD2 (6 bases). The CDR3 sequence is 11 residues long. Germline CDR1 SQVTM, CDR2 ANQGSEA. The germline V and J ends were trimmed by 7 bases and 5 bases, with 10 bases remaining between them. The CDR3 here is CSGRLVDTQYF. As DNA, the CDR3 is TGCAGCGGTCGACTAGTAGATACGCAGTATTTT.

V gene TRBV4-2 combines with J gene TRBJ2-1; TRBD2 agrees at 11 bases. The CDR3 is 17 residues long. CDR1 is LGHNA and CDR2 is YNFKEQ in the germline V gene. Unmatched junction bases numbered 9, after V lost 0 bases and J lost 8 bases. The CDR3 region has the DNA TGTGCCAGCAGCCAAGAATTCCGACTAGCGGGGATAGATGAGCAGTTCTTC. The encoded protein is CASSQEFRLAGIDEQFF.

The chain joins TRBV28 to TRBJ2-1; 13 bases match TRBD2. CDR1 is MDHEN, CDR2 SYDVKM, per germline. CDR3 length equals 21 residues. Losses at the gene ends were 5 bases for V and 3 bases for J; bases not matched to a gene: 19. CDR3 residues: CASSLNKEGLAGADFYNEQFF. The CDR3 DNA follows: TGTGCCAGCAGTCTCAATAAGGAAGGACTAGCGGGAGCTGATTTCTACAATGAGCAGTTCTTC.

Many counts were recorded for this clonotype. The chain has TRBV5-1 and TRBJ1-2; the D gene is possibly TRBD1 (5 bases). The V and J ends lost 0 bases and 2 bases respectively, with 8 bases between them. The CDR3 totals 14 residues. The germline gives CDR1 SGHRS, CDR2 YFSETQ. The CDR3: CASSLAGDNYGYTF. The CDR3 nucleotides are TGCGCCAGCAGCTTGGCCGGGGACAACTATGGCTACACCTTC.

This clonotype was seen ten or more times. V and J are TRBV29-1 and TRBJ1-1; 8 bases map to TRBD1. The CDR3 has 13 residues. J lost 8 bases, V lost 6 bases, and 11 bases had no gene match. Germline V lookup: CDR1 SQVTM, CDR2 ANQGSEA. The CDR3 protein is CSVKGQGTLEAFF. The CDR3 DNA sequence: TGCAGCGTGAAAGGACAGGGAACCTTAGAAGCTTTCTTT.

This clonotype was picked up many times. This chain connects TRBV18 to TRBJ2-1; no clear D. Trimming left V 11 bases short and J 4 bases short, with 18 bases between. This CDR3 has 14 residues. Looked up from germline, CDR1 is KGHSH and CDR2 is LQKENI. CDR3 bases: TGTGCCTCCCTTTCAAGCCTAACTTACAATGAGCAGTTCTTC. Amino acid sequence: CASLSSLTYNEQFF. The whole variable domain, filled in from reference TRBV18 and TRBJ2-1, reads NAGVMQNPRHLVRRRGQEARLRCSPMKGHSHVYWYRQLPEEGLKFMVYLQKENIIDESGMPKERFSAEFPKEGPSILRIQQVVRGDSAAYFCASLSSLTYNEQFFGPGTRLTVL.

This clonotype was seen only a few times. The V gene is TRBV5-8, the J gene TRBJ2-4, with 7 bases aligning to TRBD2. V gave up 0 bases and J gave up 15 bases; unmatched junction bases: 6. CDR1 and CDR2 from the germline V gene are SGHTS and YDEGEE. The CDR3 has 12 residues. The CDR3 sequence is CASSLDRGGRYF. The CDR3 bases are TGTGCCAGCAGCTTGGACCGCGGGGGACGGTACTTC.

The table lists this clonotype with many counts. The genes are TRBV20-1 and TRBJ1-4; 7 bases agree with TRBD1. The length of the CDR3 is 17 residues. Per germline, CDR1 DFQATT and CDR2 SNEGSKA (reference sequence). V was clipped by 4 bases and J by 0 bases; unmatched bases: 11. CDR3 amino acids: CSATHRGGTATNEKLFF. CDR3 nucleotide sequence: TGCAGTGCTACGCACAGGGGAGGGACTGCAACTAATGAAAAACTGTTTTTT.

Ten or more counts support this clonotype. The CDR3 nucleotides read TGCAGCGTTGGGGGGAATAGCAATCAGCCCCAGCATTTT. Translating gives CSVGGNSNQPQHF. The chain recombines TRBV29-1 with TRBJ1-5; TRBD1 is a possible D gene (5 bases). V was shortened by 4 bases and J by 0 bases, with 7 bases between the two germline ends. The CDR3 is 13 amino acids. Germline lookup yields CDR1 SQVTM and CDR2 ANQGSEA.

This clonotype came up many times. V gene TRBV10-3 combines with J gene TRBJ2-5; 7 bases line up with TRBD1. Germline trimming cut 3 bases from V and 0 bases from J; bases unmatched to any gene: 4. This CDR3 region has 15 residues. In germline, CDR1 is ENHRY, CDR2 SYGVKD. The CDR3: CAISDQDRYQETQYF. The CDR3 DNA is TGTGCCATCAGTGACCAGGACAGGTACCAAGAGACCCAGTACTTC.

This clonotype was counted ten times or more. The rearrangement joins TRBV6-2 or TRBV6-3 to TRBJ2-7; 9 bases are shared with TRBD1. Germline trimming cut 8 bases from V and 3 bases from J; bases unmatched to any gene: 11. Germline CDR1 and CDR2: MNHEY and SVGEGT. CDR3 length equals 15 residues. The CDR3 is CASRTVGTGFYEQYF. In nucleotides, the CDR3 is TGTGCCAGCCGGACGGTGGGGACAGGGTTCTACGAGCAGTACTTC.

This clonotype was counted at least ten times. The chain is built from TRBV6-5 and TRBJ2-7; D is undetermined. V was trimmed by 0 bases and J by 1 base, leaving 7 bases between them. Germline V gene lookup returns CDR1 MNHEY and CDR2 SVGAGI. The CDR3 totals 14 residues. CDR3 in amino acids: CASSYSGRSYEQYF. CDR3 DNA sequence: TGTGCCAGCAGTTACTCGGGCCGATCCTACGAGCAGTACTTC.

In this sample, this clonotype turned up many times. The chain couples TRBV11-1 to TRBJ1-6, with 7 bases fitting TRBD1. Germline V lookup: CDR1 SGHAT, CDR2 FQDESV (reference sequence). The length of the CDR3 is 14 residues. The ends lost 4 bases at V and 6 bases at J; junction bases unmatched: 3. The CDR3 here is CASSSRDSNSPLHF. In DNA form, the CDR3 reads TGTGCCAGCAGCTCCAGGGACAGTAATTCACCCCTCCACTTT. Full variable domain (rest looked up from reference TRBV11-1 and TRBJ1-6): EAEVAQSPRYKITEKSQAVAFWCDPISGHATLYWYRQILGQGPELLVQFQDESVVDDSQLPKDRFSAERLKGVDSTLKIQPAELGDSAMYLCASSSRDSNSPLHFGNGTRLTVT.